The table lists the clone carrying this T cell receptor beta chain with a count of one. Antigen unknown. The data were taken from a study of chemoradiotherapy in HPV16-positive cancers. As for the study in general: Functional T-cell assays on two HPV16-positive patients' cells defined candidate HPV-specific clones and common TCR motifs. Overall study findings and caveats: HPV-specific T cells were functionally defined from only a couple of HPV16-positive patients. Candidate HPV-specific clones and E7-related TCR motifs grew in tumor during treatment.

Sequencing used immunoSEQ multiplex PCR; TCRdb keeps in-frame clones, though not all of them. The sample consists of 14,000 or so clones, around 74% of them appearing once. V was shortened by 6 bases and J by 7 bases, with 16 bases between the two germline ends. CDR3 length: 14 amino acids. Germline values: CDR1 SGHDT, CDR2 YYEEEE. Sample acquisition took place from a patient who underwent chemoradiotherapy. The TCR was taken from a human donor with HPV-associated anogenital cancer. The V gene is TRBV5-6, the J gene TRBJ2-2, with D perhaps matching TRBD1 (5 bases). The DNA of the CDR3 is TGTGCCAGCAACCTCGTAGGGGTGAACGGGGAGCTGTTTTTT. Translating gives CASNLVGVNGELFF.